These T cell receptor beta chains were read from a single sample in a study of cytomegalovirus exposure and HLA in healthy donors. Sequenced by immunoSEQ multiplex PCR; TCRdb stores in-frame clones only, minus some. The sample gives about 200,000 clones, about 88% of which show up once; around 0.31% is in the top ten. Sequencing used PBMCs. These TCRs come from a woman in her thirties in good health and CMV-seronegative. The conserved cysteine and the conserved F or W are not part of the CDR3 here. D genes are given only for firm matches.

J gene	D gene	V gene	CDR3 protein
TRBJ2-7	.	TRBV7-9	ASSLDDYSYEQY
TRBJ1-1	.	TRBV9	ASSVDVATEAF
TRBJ2-1	.	TRBV6-1	AVAENSYNEQF
TRBJ2-7	TRBD1	TRBV6-5	ASSYSGQGSSYEQY
TRBJ1-1	.	TRBV13	ASSSQGSEAF
TRBJ1-2	.	TRBV19	ASSVREGSGYT
TRBJ2-7	.	TRBV10-2	ATAGATLDEQY
TRBJ2-7	TRBD2	TRBV5-3	ARSSLGWERESQGGSYEQY
TRBJ2-3	.	TRBV2	ALRGSTGTQY
TRBJ1-2	TRBD1	TRBV6-6	ASSEGQGHGYT
TRBJ2-3	.	TRBV29-1	SVESQVPGSTDTQY
TRBJ2-2	.	TRBV5-1	ASSLGHSTGELF
TRBJ1-2	TRBD1	TRBV25-1	ASSESRGQGPDGYT
TRBJ2-3	.	TRBV7-9	ASRPETPDTQY
TRBJ1-1	.	TRBV6-5	ASRMGADTEAF
TRBJ1-5	.	TRBV18	ASSPLRVGRGQPQH
TRBJ2-1	TRBD2	TRBV11-2	ASSLVLAGGHFYNEQF
TRBJ2-1	.	TRBV28	ASSRDRPTYNEQF
TRBJ1-5	.	TRBV6-1	ASSEAFPGYSNQPQH
TRBJ2-7	.	TRBV19	ASSNQGYEQY
TRBJ2-4	TRBD2	TRBV20-1	SAAGGNIQY
TRBJ1-5	.	TRBV10-2	ASTFGGVGDQPQH